Described below is a single TCR beta chain sequence and its context. The target antigen is unknown. This specimen belongs to a study of T-cell reconstitution after alpha-beta-depleted transplantation in children. V lost 8 bases and J lost 8; bases outside the gene matches: 18. CDR3 length: 16 residues. CDR1 and CDR2 from the germline V gene are MNHNS and SASEGT. For TCRbeta, the library was prepared with unique molecular identifiers. Via MiXCR, TCRdb re-called the PCR reads, giving one row per CDR3 protein. The top ten hold 4% to 5.5% of the sample, which has approximately 230,000 distinct CDR3 sequences, 20% to 30% seen once. Study observations and caveats: Hyperexpanded clones declined; after one year, newly produced T cells mostly supplied diversity.

Sequenced here: PBMCs, mostly from graft donor cells, sampled 360 days after TCRalphabeta/CD19-depleted stem cell transplant. The TCR sequence derives from a female patient aged 2-10 years who had a stem cell transplant for congenital amegakaryocytic thrombocytopenia, so the T cells may come from the graft donor. V gene TRBV6-1 combines with J gene TRBJ1-3; 7 nucleotides match TRBD1. CDR3 in DNA: TGTGCCAGCCTTCCAGGACAGGCTTTAACCGAAGACACCATATATTTT. Encoded protein: CASLPGQALTEDTIYF.